By its share, the clone carrying this TCR beta chain is medium-sized. Its cognate antigen is unknown. It was by 5'RACE with 10-nucleotide random UMIs that the cDNA was made. TCRdb redid the calling of the 5' RACE reads with MiXCR, one entry per CDR3 protein. In the table there are under 100,000 distinct CDR3 sequences, approximately 4.6% of which are singletons. This entry comes from a study of neurological immune-mediated disorders. Study-wide background: The disease course was relapsing-remitting in some 31 and secondary progressive in about 8.5% of the 34 multiple sclerosis patients.

General study findings and limits: None of the CDR3 amino acid sequences of expanded clones recurred across subjects, suggesting private repertoires in all groups.

The time point was: longitudinal time-point 3. Unsorted libraries used 2 million PBMCs kept at -80 degrees C. The sequence derives from a woman between 55 and 75 years old with multiple sclerosis. The material sequenced was PBMCs.

This chain's CDR3 is CASSFSGFQETQYF. CDR3 sequence (DNA): TGCGCCAGCAGCTTCTCGGGTTTCCAAGAGACCCAGTACTTC. The rearrangement uses TRBV5-1 and TRBJ2-5; D ambiguous. This CDR3 has 14 residues. V was cut by 2 bases and J by 1 base, with 9 bases left in between. CDR1 is SGHRS and CDR2 is YFSETQ in the germline V gene.